This passage covers 25 T cell receptor beta chains from one sample sequenced in a study of T cell responses to AZD1222 COVID-19 vaccine. Assay: immunoSEQ multiplex PCR; the TCRdb copy retains only in-frame clones and omits some. The sample yields some 24,000 clones, about 86% seen once. The sequencing used peripheral blood, collected 28 days after the second AZD1222 dose. These receptors all come from an adult who received the AZD1222 COVID-19 vaccine.

The J gene is TRBJ1-2, the V gene TRBV19; TRBD1 matches 8 bases. The CDR3 has 14 amino acids. Looked up from germline, CDR1 is LNHDA and CDR2 is SQIVND (reference sequence). The V and J ends lost 5 bases and 2 bases, in that order; junction bases with no gene match: 4. The CDR3 DNA sequence: TGTGCCAGTAGTGTTTGGACAGGGAACTATGGCTACACCTTC. This gives the protein CASSVWTGNYGYTF.

This chain joins TRBV6-2 or TRBV6-3 and TRBJ1-1; D is ambiguous. Germline assignment: CDR1 MNHEY and CDR2 SVGEGT. Trimming left V 5 bases short and J 0 bases short, with 10 bases between. The CDR3 spans 14 residues. The CDR3 DNA sequence: TGTGCCAGCAGTCTTTATGTCTTGAACACTGAAGCTTTCTTT. Translating it yields CASSLYVLNTEAFF.

This CDR3 is CSVELSWGPRAQYF. CDR3 coding DNA: TGCAGCGTTGAACTCTCGTGGGGCCCCAGGGCCCAGTACTTC. V and J are TRBV29-1 and TRBJ2-5; perhaps TRBD1 as D (5 bases). Per germline, CDR1 SQVTM and CDR2 ANQGSEA. The V and J ends lost 2 bases and 9 bases respectively, with 19 bases between them. This CDR3 comprises 14 residues.

This sequence joins TRBV7-9 and TRBJ1-1; 12 bases align to TRBD1. The germline CDR1 and CDR2 sequences are SEHNR and FQNEAQ (reference sequence). The CDR3 runs to 16 residues. V shed 5 bases, J shed 8 bases, and the junction held 12 bases outside the gene matches. CDR3 bases: TGTGCCAGCAGCCAACCCCTGGGACAGGGGGCTACGGAAGCTTTCTTT. Amino acids: CASSQPLGQGATEAFF.

CDR3 DNA sequence: TGTGCCAGCAGTGATCACGGACTAGCGGGAGCAGATACGCAGTATTTT. Translation: CASSDHGLAGADTQYF. This chain joins TRBV6-1 and TRBJ2-3; TRBD2 agrees at 13 bases. With 3 bases clipped from V and 4 bases from J, the junction kept 4 bases outside the gene matches. The CDR3 covers 16 residues. CDR1 is MNHNS, CDR2 SASEGT, per germline.

V gene TRBV2 combines with J gene TRBJ1-2; no firm D call. The V end lost 5 bases, the J end lost 1 base, and 5 bases lay between the germline ends. The germline gives CDR1 SNHLY, CDR2 FYNNEI. There are 12 residues in the CDR3. Here the CDR3 DNA reads TGTGCCAGCAGTCAAAATAACTATGGCTACACCTTC. Residues: CASSQNNYGYTF.

Notes on this clone: Relative to the germline gene, one junction end is altered; a read error may explain this. The rearrangement uses TRBV29-1 and TRBJ2-7, with TRBD2 identical over 7 bases. The CDR3 has 12 residues. Germline assignment: CDR1 SQVTM and CDR2 ANQGSEA. The CDR3 region has the DNA TGCAGCGTTGAGACCGAAGCTAGCGGCGTAGACTTC. It is translated as CSVETEASGVDF.

The genes are TRBV12-3 or TRBV12-4 and TRBJ2-1, with D unresolved. The CDR3 length is 13 residues. Trimming took off 4 bases at V and 6 bases at J, with 10 bases between the two ends. CDR3 region: CASSSWIVNEQFF. The CDR3 nucleotides read TGTGCCAGCAGTTCCTGGATCGTCAATGAGCAGTTCTTC.

The chain carries TRBV3-1 (or the pseudogene TRBV3-2) and TRBJ2-3; 7 nucleotides line up with TRBD2. This CDR3 region has 14 residues. V shed 4 bases, J shed 1 base, and the junction held 2 bases outside the gene matches. Per the germline V gene, CDR1 is LGHDT and CDR2 is YNNKEL (reference sequence). DNA of the CDR3: TGTGCCAGCAGCCTCCGGGGGGGCACAGATACGCAGTATTTT. Its protein is CASSLRGGTDTQYF.

This chain connects TRBV19 to TRBJ1-1; a weak D match, TRBD1 (5 bases). Trimming took 6 bases from V and 2 from J, leaving 10 bases between them. The germline CDR1 and CDR2 sequences are LNHDA and SQIVND (reference sequence). The CDR3 totals 13 residues. The CDR3 nucleotides read TGTGCCAGTAGCGACAGACTAAACACTGAAGCTTTCTTT. Encoded protein: CASSDRLNTEAFF.

The chain couples TRBV5-8 to TRBJ2-6, with TRBD1 matching 9 bases. This CDR3 region has 16 residues. Per germline, CDR1 SGHTS and CDR2 YDEGEE. J lost 4 bases, V lost 4 bases, and 6 bases had no gene match. The CDR3 DNA follows: TGTGCCAGCAGCCTCGACAGGGGGTACGGGGCCAACGTCCTGACTTTC. It encodes CASSLDRGYGANVLTF.

Notes on this clone: A read error may account for a junction end that differs from germline. The chain employs TRBV14 and TRBJ2-7; the D call may be TRBD1 or TRBD2 (5 bases each). Germline lookup yields CDR1 SGHDN and CDR2 FVKESK. This CDR3 has 10 residues. The chain's CDR3 is CASSLDTGVF. In DNA form, the CDR3 reads TGTGCCAGCAGCCTGGACACCGGGGTATTC.

The CDR3 DNA reads as TGTGCCAGCAGTCTCGACAGGGTGGAGCAGTACTTC. Its translation: CASSLDRVEQYF. The J gene is TRBJ2-7, the V gene TRBV7-9, with 7 bases fitting TRBD1. Germline CDR1 is SEHNR and CDR2 is FQNEAQ (reference sequence). The CDR3 has 12 amino acids. After removal of 6 bases from V and 7 bases from J, the junction contained 6 bases not matched to a gene.

This clone has just a few counts. The rearrangement uses TRBV5-1 and TRBJ1-1, with 7 bases lining up with TRBD1. The V and J ends lost 5 bases and 6 bases, in that order; junction bases with no gene match: 10. There are 14 residues in the CDR3. Germline V gene data show CDR1 as SGHRS and CDR2 as YFSETQ. The CDR3 loop is CASREGAIAPEAFF. In DNA form, the CDR3 reads TGCGCCAGCAGAGAGGGGGCCATCGCTCCTGAAGCTTTCTTT.

This rearrangement joins TRBV28 to TRBJ1-5, with D tentatively TRBD1 (5 bases). Germline assignment: CDR1 MDHEN and CDR2 SYDVKM. Trimming cost V 6 bases and J 6 bases, with 15 bases left between them. The CDR3 has 14 amino acids. Written as DNA, the CDR3 is TGTGCCAGCAGGATCTCAAGGGACGGTCAGCCCCAGCATTTT. Protein: CASRISRDGQPQHF.

The V call is TRBV3-1 (or the pseudogene TRBV3-2), the J call TRBJ2-7; a possible D gene is TRBD2 (5 bases). The CDR3 spans 14 residues. CDR1 is LGHDT, CDR2 YNNKEL, per germline (reference sequence). V was cut by 4 bases and J by 2 bases, with 12 bases left in between. The CDR3 sequence is CASSPWTEAYEQYF. The CDR3 bases are TGTGCCAGCAGCCCTTGGACTGAAGCCTACGAGCAGTACTTC.

The table lists this clone with a count of one. The chain has TRBV27 and TRBJ2-1; TRBD1 aligns across 10 bases. Germline CDR1 and CDR2: MNHEY and SMNVEV (reference sequence). Trimming removed 3 bases from V and 5 bases from J; junction bases left unmatched: 10. The CDR3 has 17 amino acids. The CDR3 spells CASSFIPGTGENNEQFF. In DNA, the CDR3 is TGTGCCAGCAGTTTTATCCCAGGGACAGGGGAGAACAATGAGCAGTTCTTC.

The rearrangement links TRBV15 to TRBJ1-3, with 7 nucleotides matching TRBD1. J gave up 0 bases and V 0 bases, and 8 bases lay outside the gene matches. This CDR3 is 18 amino acids long. Germline V lookup: CDR1 LNHNV, CDR2 YYDKDF (reference sequence). In DNA form, the CDR3 reads TGTGCCACCAGCAGAGATCGGACAGGCCCATCCTCTGGAAACACCATATATTTT. Translated, it gives CATSRDRTGPSSGNTIYF. The whole variable domain, remainder taken from reference TRBV15 and TRBJ1-3, is DAMVIQNPRYQVTQFGKPVTLSCSQTLNHNVMYWYQQKSSQAPKLLFHYYDKDFNNEADTPDNFQSRRPNTSFCFLDIRSPGLGDTAMYLCATSRDRTGPSSGNTIYFGEGSWLTVV.

Concerning this clone itself: In the same sample, other DNA sequences code for this CDR3. The chain carries TRBV6-5 and TRBJ2-2, with no clear D. CDR3 length: 12 residues. Trimming pared 5 bases from V and 2 bases from J, leaving 3 bases between. Germline V gene sequence: CDR1 MNHEY, CDR2 SVGAGI. The CDR3 DNA sequence: TGTGCCAGCAGTCTAAACACCGGGGAGCTGTTTTTT. This gives the protein CASSLNTGELFF.

The genes are TRBV5-1 and TRBJ1-1; D ambiguous. The V and J ends lost 0 bases and 0 bases respectively, with 9 bases between them. CDR3 length: 15 amino acids. Germline CDR1 reads SGHRS; CDR2 reads YFSETQ. The CDR3 loop is CASSLGPAMNTEAFF. Here the CDR3 DNA reads TGCGCCAGCAGCTTGGGACCAGCGATGAACACTGAAGCTTTCTTT. The full variable domain, completed using reference TRBV5-1 and TRBJ1-1, is KAGVTQTPRYLIKTRGQQVTLSCSPISGHRSVSWYQQTPGQGLQFLFEYFSETQRNKGNFPGRFSGRQFSNSRSEMNVSTLELGDSALYLCASSLGPAMNTEAFFGQGTRLTVV.

The genes are TRBV7-9 and TRBJ2-3; TRBD1 is a possible D gene (6 bases). The CDR3 consists of 17 residues. Germline V gives CDR1 SEHNR, CDR2 FQNEAQ (reference sequence). Deletions cut 4 bases from V and 0 bases from J, with 17 bases between. The CDR3 DNA reads TGTGCCAGCAGCTCCTATACCGGGACACCTAGCACAGATACGCAGTATTTT. Its translation is CASSSYTGTPSTDTQYF.

The rearrangement joins TRBV18 to TRBJ2-1; either TRBD1 or TRBD2 may fit D (7 bases each). CDR1 is KGHSH and CDR2 is LQKENI in the germline V gene. V was clipped by 6 bases and J by 4 bases, with 13 bases between them. This CDR3 contains 14 residues. The CDR3 here is CASSQGEGYNEQFF. In DNA form, the CDR3 reads TGTGCCAGCTCGCAGGGGGAGGGGTACAATGAGCAGTTCTTC.

Only a few counts were recorded for this clone. This chain joins TRBV6-1 and TRBJ2-7; no clear D. V lost 0 bases to trimming and J lost 2 bases, with 11 bases between them. The CDR3 is 15 amino acids. Germline lookup yields CDR1 MNHNS and CDR2 SASEGT. This CDR3 is CASSEAPTGAYEQYF. The CDR3 region has the DNA TGTGCCAGCAGTGAAGCCCCCACCGGCGCCTACGAGCAGTACTTC.

V usage is TRBV30 and J usage is TRBJ2-6; the D gene is possibly TRBD2 (5 bases). CDR1 and CDR2 (germline): GTSNPN, SVGIG (reference sequence). This CDR3 is 14 amino acids long. The V end was cut by 8 bases, the J end by 4 bases, with 15 bases between. CDR3 loop: CATGEGRGANVLTF. CDR3 coding DNA: TGTGCCACTGGAGAGGGAAGAGGGGCCAACGTCCTGACTTTC.

The CDR3 sequence: CASSERQGIQYF. Here the CDR3 DNA reads TGTGCCAGCAGCGAGAGACAGGGGATTCAGTACTTC. This chain uses TRBV9 with TRBJ2-4; 8 bases map to TRBD1. Germline lookup yields CDR1 SGDLS and CDR2 YYNGEE. The V and J ends lost 3 bases and 10 bases, in that order; junction bases with no gene match: 3. The CDR3 is 12 amino acids.